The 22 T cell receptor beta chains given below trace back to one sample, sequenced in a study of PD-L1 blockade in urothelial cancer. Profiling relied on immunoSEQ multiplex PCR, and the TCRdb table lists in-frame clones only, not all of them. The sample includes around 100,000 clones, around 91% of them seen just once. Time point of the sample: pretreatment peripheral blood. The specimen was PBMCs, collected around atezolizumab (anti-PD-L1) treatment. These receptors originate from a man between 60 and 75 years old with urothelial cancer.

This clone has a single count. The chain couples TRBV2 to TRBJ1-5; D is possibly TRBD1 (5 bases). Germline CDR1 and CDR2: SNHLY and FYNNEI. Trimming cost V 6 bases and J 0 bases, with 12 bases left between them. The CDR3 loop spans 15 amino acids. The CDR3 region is CASRTGGVSNQPQHF. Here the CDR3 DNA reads TGTGCCAGCAGGACCGGGGGGGTTAGCAATCAGCCCCAGCATTTT. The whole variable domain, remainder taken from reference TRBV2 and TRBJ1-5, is EPEVTQTPSHQVTQMGQEVILRCVPISNHLYFYWYRQILGQKVEFLVSFYNNEISEKSEIFDDQFSVERPDGSNFTLKIRSTKLEDSAMYFCASRTGGVSNQPQHFGDGTRLSIL.

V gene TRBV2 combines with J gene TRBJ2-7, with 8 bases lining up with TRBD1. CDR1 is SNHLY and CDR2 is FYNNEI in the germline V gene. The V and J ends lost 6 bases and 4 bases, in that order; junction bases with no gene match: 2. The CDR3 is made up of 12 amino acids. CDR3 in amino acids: CASRTGAYEQYF. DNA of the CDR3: TGTGCCAGCAGGACAGGGGCGTACGAGCAGTACTTC.

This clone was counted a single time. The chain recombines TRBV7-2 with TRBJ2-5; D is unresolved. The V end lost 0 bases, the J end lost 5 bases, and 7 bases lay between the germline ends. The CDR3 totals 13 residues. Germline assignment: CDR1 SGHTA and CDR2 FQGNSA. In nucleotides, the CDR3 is TGTGCCAGCAGCTTAGCCCCTTTCGAGACCCAGTACTTC. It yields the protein CASSLAPFETQYF.

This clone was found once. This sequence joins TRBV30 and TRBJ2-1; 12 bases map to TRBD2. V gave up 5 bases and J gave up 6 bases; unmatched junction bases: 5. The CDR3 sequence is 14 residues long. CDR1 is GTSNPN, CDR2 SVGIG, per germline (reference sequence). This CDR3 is CAWGTSGLGNEQFF. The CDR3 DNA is TGTGCCTGGGGGACTAGCGGGTTAGGCAATGAGCAGTTCTTC.

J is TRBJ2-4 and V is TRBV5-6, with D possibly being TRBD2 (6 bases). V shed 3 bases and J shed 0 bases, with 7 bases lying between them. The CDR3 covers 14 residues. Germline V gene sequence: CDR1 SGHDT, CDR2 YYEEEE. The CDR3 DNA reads TGTGCCAGCAGCTCGGGACTAGCCAAAAACATTCAGTACTTC. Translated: CASSSGLAKNIQYF.

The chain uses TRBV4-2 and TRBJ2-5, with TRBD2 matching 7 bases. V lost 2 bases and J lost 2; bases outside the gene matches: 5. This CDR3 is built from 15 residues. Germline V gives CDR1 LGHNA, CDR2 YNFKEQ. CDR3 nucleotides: TGTGCCAGCAGCCAATCCCCGGGGGGTCAAGAGACCCAGTACTTC. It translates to CASSQSPGGQETQYF.

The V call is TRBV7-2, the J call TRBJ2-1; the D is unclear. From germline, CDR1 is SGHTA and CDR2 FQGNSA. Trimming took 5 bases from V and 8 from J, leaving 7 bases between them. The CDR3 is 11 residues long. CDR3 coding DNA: TGTGCCAGCAGCCCAACTCATGAGCAGTTCTTC. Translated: CASSPTHEQFF.

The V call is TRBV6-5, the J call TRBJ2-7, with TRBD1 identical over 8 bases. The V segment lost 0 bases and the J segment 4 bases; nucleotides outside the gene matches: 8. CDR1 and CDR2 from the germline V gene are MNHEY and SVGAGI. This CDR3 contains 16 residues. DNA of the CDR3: TGTGCCAGCAGTTACTCTTCAGGGGGCGAGAGGTACGAGCAGTACTTC. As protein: CASSYSSGGERYEQYF.

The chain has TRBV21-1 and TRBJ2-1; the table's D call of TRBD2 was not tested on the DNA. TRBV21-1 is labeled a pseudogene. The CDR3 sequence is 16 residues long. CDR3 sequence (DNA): TGTGCCAGCGACGGACTAGCGGGAGCGGTAGTTGATGAGCAGTTCTTC. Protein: CASDGLAGAVVDEQFF.

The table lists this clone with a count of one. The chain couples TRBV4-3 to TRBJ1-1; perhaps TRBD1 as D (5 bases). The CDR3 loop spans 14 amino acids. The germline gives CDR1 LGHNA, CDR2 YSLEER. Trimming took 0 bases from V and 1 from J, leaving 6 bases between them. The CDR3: CASSQDTGNTEAFF. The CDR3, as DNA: TGCGCCAGCAGCCAAGATACAGGGAACACTGAAGCTTTCTTT.

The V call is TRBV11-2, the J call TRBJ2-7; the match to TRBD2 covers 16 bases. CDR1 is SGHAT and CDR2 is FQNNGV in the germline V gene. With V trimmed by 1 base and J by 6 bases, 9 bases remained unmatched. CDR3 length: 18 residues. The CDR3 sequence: CASSLGSGTSGGAREQYF. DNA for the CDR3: TGTGCCAGCAGCTTAGGATCCGGGACTAGCGGGGGGGCTCGCGAGCAGTACTTC.

CDR3 protein: CASSPGGTGNTIYF. CDR3 DNA: TGTGCCAGCAGCCCGGGGGGGACTGGAAACACCATATATTTT. The V and J genes are TRBV7-9 and TRBJ1-3; D perhaps matches TRBD1 (5 bases). The V end was cut by 5 bases, the J end by 2 bases, with 10 bases between. Germline values: CDR1 SEHNR, CDR2 FQNEAQ (reference sequence). This CDR3 comprises 14 residues.

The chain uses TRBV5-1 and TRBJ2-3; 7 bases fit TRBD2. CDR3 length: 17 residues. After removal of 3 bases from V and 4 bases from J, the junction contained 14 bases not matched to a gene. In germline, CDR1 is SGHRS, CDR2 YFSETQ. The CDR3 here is CASSYLQTSRVPDTQYF. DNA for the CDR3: TGCGCCAGCAGCTACCTCCAGACTAGCAGGGTGCCAGATACGCAGTATTTT.

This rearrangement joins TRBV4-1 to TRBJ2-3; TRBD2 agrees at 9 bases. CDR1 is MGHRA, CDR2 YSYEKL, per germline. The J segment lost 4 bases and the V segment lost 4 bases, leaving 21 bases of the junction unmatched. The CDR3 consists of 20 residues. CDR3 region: CASSLKRVKTAGGRADTQYF. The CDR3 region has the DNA TGCGCCAGCAGCCTCAAGCGGGTCAAGACAGCGGGGGGTAGGGCAGATACGCAGTATTTT.

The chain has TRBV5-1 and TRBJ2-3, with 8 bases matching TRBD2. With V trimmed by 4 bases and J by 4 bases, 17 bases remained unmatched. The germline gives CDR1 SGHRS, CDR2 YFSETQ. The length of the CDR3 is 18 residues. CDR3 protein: CASSMGWASGPVADTQYF. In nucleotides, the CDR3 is TGCGCCAGCAGCATGGGGTGGGCTAGCGGGCCTGTAGCAGATACGCAGTATTTT. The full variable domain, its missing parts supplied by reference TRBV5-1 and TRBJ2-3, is KAGVTQTPRYLIKTRGQQVTLSCSPISGHRSVSWYQQTPGQGLQFLFEYFSETQRNKGNFPGRFSGRQFSNSRSEMNVSTLELGDSALYLCASSMGWASGPVADTQYFGPGTRLTVL.

This chain's CDR3 is CASSSLGAGGNTIYF. The CDR3 region has the DNA TGCGCCAGCAGCTCCCTTGGGGCCGGGGGAAACACCATATATTTT. V is TRBV4-1 and J is TRBJ1-3; possible D gene TRBD1, 5 bases. The CDR3 loop spans 15 amino acids. V was shortened by 5 bases and J by 4 bases, with 15 bases between the two germline ends. Germline assignment: CDR1 MGHRA and CDR2 YSYEKL.

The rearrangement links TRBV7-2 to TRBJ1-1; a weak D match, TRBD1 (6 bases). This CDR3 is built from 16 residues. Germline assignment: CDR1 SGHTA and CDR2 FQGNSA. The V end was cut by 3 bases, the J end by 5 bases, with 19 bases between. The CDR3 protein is CASSLGPTGGYTEAFF. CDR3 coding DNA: TGTGCCAGCAGCTTGGGACCGACAGGCGGGTATACTGAAGCTTTCTTT.

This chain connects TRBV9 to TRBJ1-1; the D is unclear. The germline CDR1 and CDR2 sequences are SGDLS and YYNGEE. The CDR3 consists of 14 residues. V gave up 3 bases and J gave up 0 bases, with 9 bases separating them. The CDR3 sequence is CASSAQLMNTEAFF. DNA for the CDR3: TGTGCCAGCAGCGCACAGCTTATGAACACTGAAGCTTTCTTT.

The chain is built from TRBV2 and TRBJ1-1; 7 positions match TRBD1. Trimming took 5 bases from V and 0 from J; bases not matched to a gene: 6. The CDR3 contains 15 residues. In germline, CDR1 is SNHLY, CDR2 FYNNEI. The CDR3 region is CASSRDRQVNTEAFF. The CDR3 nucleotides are TGTGCCAGCAGTAGGGACAGACAAGTGAACACTGAAGCTTTCTTT. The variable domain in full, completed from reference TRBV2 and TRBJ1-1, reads EPEVTQTPSHQVTQMGQEVILRCVPISNHLYFYWYRQILGQKVEFLVSFYNNEISEKSEIFDDQFSVERPDGSNFTLKIRSTKLEDSAMYFCASSRDRQVNTEAFFGQGTRLTVV.

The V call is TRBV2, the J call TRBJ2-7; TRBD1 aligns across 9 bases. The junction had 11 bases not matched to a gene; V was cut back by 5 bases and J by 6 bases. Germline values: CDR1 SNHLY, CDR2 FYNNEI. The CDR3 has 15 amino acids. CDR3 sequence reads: CASSSAGTGRVEQYF. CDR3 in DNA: TGTGCCAGCAGTTCAGCCGGGACAGGGAGGGTCGAGCAGTACTTC.

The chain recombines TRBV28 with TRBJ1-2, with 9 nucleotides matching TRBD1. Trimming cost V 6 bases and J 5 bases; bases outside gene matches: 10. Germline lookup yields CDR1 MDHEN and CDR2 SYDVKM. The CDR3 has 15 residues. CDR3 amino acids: CASSRAGQGRYGYTF. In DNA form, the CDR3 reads TGTGCCAGCAGCCGAGCCGGACAGGGGAGATATGGCTACACCTTC.

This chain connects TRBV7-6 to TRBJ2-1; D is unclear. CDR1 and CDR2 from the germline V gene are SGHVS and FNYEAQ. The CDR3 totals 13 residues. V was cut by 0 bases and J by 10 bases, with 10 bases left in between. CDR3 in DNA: TGTGCCAGCAGCTTAGCCCAGCGCTCAGAGCAGTTCTTC. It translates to CASSLAQRSEQFF.